The 11 T cell receptor beta chains presented below share a single source sample, sequenced in a study of T cell repertoires in cytomegalovirus infection. From the reads, TCRdb called clonotypes with MiXCR, one entry per CDR3 protein. Of 110,000 or so distinct CDR3 sequences listed, more than 30% are singletons. Their target antigens are unknown. The material was CD8+ T cells from cultured PBMCs, obtained from culture after CMV antigen stimulation. These receptors were collected from a human donor in good health (CMV status not recorded). Some clones in this sample may be carry-over from other donors' samples.

Comments on this clonotype: This sequence may be a read error, since a much larger clone differs from it by one base. This CDR3 reads CAGSDKRGGYNEQFF. CDR3 nucleotides: TGTGCCGGCAGCGATAAGCGGGGGGGATACAATGAGCAGTTCTTC. The J gene is TRBJ2-1, the V gene TRBV7-2; 10 positions agree with TRBD2. In germline, CDR1 is SGHTA, CDR2 FQGNSA. CDR3 size: 15 residues. Complete variable domain (other parts from reference TRBV7-2 and TRBJ2-1): GAGVSQSPSNKVTEKGKDVELRCDPISGHTALYWYRQSLGQGLEFLIYFQGNSAPDKSGLPSDRFSAERTGGSVSTLTIQRTQQEDSAVYLCAGSDKRGGYNEQFFGPGTRLTVL.

This clonotype was seen only a few times. The chain joins TRBV7-6 to TRBJ1-6; D is possibly TRBD1 (5 bases). Per the germline V gene, CDR1 is SGHVS and CDR2 is FNYEAQ. The V end lost 5 bases, the J end lost 13 bases, and 15 bases lay between the germline ends. The CDR3 sequence is 13 residues long. Here the CDR3 DNA reads TGTGCCAGCAGCCAAGAATACGGGGGTCCCCTCCACTTT. The encoded protein is CASSQEYGGPLHF.

This clonotype has ten or more counts. V usage is TRBV7-9 and J usage is TRBJ2-2, with a tentative D call TRBD1 (6 bases). CDR1 and CDR2 (germline): SEHNR, FQNEAQ (reference sequence). This CDR3 has 14 amino acids. Trimming cost V 4 bases and J 6 bases, with 12 bases left between them. CDR3 loop: CASSSPGEPGELFF. CDR3 nucleotide sequence: TGTGCCAGCAGCTCCCCAGGGGAGCCCGGGGAGCTGTTTTTT.

The V call is TRBV6-6, the J call TRBJ2-7; D is possibly TRBD2 (5 bases). V dropped 3 bases and J dropped 3 bases, with 9 bases sitting between them. Germline V gene data show CDR1 as MNHNY and CDR2 as SVGAGI (reference sequence). The CDR3 has 13 amino acids. CDR3: CASSYGLDYEQYF. CDR3 nucleotide sequence: TGTGCCAGCAGTTATGGACTCGACTACGAGCAGTACTTC.

This clonotype was detected only a few times. CDR3 loop: CASSLETLGQGSNYGYTF. The CDR3 nucleotides are TGTGCCAGCAGCTTAGAGACCCTCGGACAGGGGTCTAACTATGGCTACACCTTC. The V and J genes are TRBV7-9 and TRBJ1-2, with 9 bases fitting TRBD1. The CDR3 is 18 residues long. The V segment lost 1 base and the J segment 0 bases; nucleotides outside the gene matches: 9. Germline V CDR1 and CDR2: SEHNR, FQNEAQ (reference sequence).

As DNA, the CDR3 is TGCGCCAGCAGCCAAGCGATAGTTACTAGCACTGAAGCTTTCTTT. Translating it yields CASSQAIVTSTEAFF. The V gene is TRBV4-1, the J gene TRBJ1-1; D ambiguous. V was cut by 1 base and J by 4 bases, with 13 bases left in between. Looked up from germline, CDR1 is MGHRA and CDR2 is YSYEKL. The CDR3 runs to 15 residues.

This chain links TRBV6-5 with TRBJ2-7, with 10 positions matching TRBD2. This CDR3 has 15 residues. Unmatched junction bases numbered 7, after V lost 6 bases and J lost 2 bases. The germline gives CDR1 MNHEY, CDR2 SVGAGI. The CDR3 DNA reads TGTGCCAGCAGCCCACTAGCGGGGCCTACCTACGAGCAGTACTTC. Protein sequence: CASSPLAGPTYEQYF.

The sample holds a few counts of this clonotype. The rearrangement uses TRBV7-8 and TRBJ2-5; 7 positions match TRBD1. The CDR3 length is 14 residues. The junction had 8 bases not matched to a gene; V was cut back by 5 bases and J by 5 bases. Germline assignment: CDR1 SGHVS and CDR2 FQNEAQ. Here the CDR3 DNA reads TGTGCCAGCAGCCTCCAGGGGGTGTTTGAGACCCAGTACTTC. Translated, it gives CASSLQGVFETQYF. Combining the CDR3 with reference TRBV7-8 and TRBJ2-5 gives the whole variable domain GAGVSQSPRYKVAKRGQDVALRCDPISGHVSLFWYQQALGQGPEFLTYFQNEAQLDKSGLPSDRFFAERPEGSVSTLKIQRTQQEDSAVYLCASSLQGVFETQYFGPGTRLLVL.

This chain uses TRBV12-3 or TRBV12-4 with TRBJ2-3, with 7 bases fitting TRBD1. V trimming: 7 bases; J trimming: 1 base; junction bases outside the gene matches: 8. The CDR3 covers 15 residues. In DNA, the CDR3 is TGTGCCAGCAATATCCCTGGACAGGGCACAGATACGCAGTATTTT. This translates into CASNIPGQGTDTQYF.

V usage is TRBV27 and J usage is TRBJ2-6; no clear D gene. The CDR3 spans 16 residues. V was cut by 4 bases and J by 2 bases, with 12 bases left in between. Germline assignment: CDR1 MNHEY and CDR2 SMNVEV (reference sequence). DNA of the CDR3: TGTGCCAGCAGTTCGGTAATGGTCGCTGGGGCCAACGTCCTGACTTTC. Protein product: CASSSVMVAGANVLTF.

The chain employs TRBV27 and TRBJ1-4; TRBD1 is a possible D gene (5 bases). Germline V lookup: CDR1 MNHEY, CDR2 SMNVEV (reference sequence). V was trimmed by 0 bases and J by 8 bases, leaving 13 bases between them. The CDR3 is made up of 15 amino acids. The CDR3 region is CASSLSMGVKEKLFF. The CDR3 DNA is TGTGCCAGCAGTTTATCGATGGGGGTTAAGGAAAAACTGTTTTTT.